These 30 T cell receptor beta chains originate from one sample sequenced in a study of blood T cell repertoires in COVID-19. Clones were sequenced by immunoSEQ multiplex PCR, and TCRdb holds only the in-frame ones, with some missing. The table records some 87,000 clones, about 79% of them present only once. Sequencing used peripheral blood. The source of these receptors is a human donor in a cohort sampled during active COVID-19.

The rearrangement joins TRBV9 to TRBJ2-3; 7 bases map to TRBD2. This CDR3 is built from 15 residues. J gave up 4 bases and V 3 bases, and 8 bases lay outside the gene matches. Per germline, CDR1 SGDLS and CDR2 YYNGEE. DNA for the CDR3: TGTGCCAGCAGCGAAGAACTAGCGCCCCCAGATACGCAGTATTTT. This encodes CASSEELAPPDTQYF.

This clone showed up just a few times. The chain carries TRBV7-2 and TRBJ2-4, with no clear D. This CDR3 has 15 residues. Trimming took 6 bases from V and 9 from J, leaving 21 bases between them. Germline V gene lookup returns CDR1 SGHTA and CDR2 FQGNSA. The CDR3 DNA follows: TGTGCCAGCAGTCCCCCCGGGTCATCTAGTGGCATTCAGTACTTC. Encoded protein: CASSPPGSSSGIQYF.

The chain couples TRBV19 to TRBJ2-3, with a weak D call TRBD2 (6 bases). Trimming shortened V by 4 bases and J by 3 bases, and 14 bases separated the two germline ends. The CDR3 length is 15 residues. Germline CDR1 reads LNHDA; CDR2 reads SQIVND (reference sequence). The CDR3 reads CASSSRDLGTDTQYF. Here the CDR3 DNA reads TGTGCCAGTAGTAGCAGGGACTTGGGGACAGATACGCAGTATTTT.

This clone was counted a single time. This chain joins TRBV6-2 or TRBV6-3 and TRBJ1-2; tentative D call: TRBD1 (5 bases). Germline V gene data show CDR1 as MNHEY and CDR2 as SVGEGT. This CDR3 has 14 amino acids. The ends were cut back, 2 bases at V and 4 bases at J, with 11 bases in the middle. The CDR3 sequence: CASSYLGLPYGYTF. CDR3 coding DNA: TGTGCCAGCAGTTACCTGGGGCTCCCCTATGGCTACACCTTC.

The chain links TRBV5-1 to TRBJ2-5; 8 positions match TRBD1. Germline V gene data show CDR1 as SGHRS and CDR2 as YFSETQ. CDR3 length: 14 residues. Losses at the gene ends were 4 bases for V and 2 bases for J; bases not matched to a gene: 4. CDR3 protein: CASSPWTGQETQYF. CDR3 nucleotides: TGCGCCAGCAGCCCATGGACAGGGCAAGAGACCCAGTACTTC.

This clone has a handful of counts. This chain joins TRBV6-2 or TRBV6-3 and TRBJ1-1; 12 bases are a match to TRBD1. The CDR3 sequence is 14 residues long. Germline CDR1 reads MNHEY; CDR2 reads SVGEGT. J lost 8 bases, V lost 0 bases, and 1 base had no gene match. CDR3 loop: CASSYSGQGAEAFF. CDR3 nucleotide sequence: TGTGCCAGCAGTTACTCGGGACAGGGGGCGGAAGCTTTCTTT.

The J gene is TRBJ2-7, the V gene TRBV28, with D perhaps TRBD1 (5 bases). CDR3 size: 14 residues. Trimming left V 4 bases short and J 3 bases short, with 13 bases between. Germline CDR1 is MDHEN and CDR2 is SYDVKM. The CDR3 bases are TGTGCCAGCAGTTACGGAACAGGAAACTACGAGCAGTACTTC. It specifies CASSYGTGNYEQYF.

Written as DNA, the CDR3 is TGTGCCAGCAGTTTAGTAGCAGTTAGCACAGATACGCAGTATTTT. Amino acids: CASSLVAVSTDTQYF. The chain joins TRBV27 to TRBJ2-3, with D hard to call. CDR1 and CDR2 (germline): MNHEY, SMNVEV (reference sequence). With 2 bases removed from V and 0 bases from J, the gap between germline ends came to 9 bases. The CDR3 is 15 amino acids.

This clone has a count of ten or more. The rearrangement uses TRBV7-2 and TRBJ1-1; D remains ambiguous. Between the trimmed V and J ends, which lost 1 base and 0 bases, there was a span of 9 bases. Germline CDR1 SGHTA, CDR2 FQGNSA. The CDR3 runs to 15 residues. CDR3: CASSLDSGLNTEAFF. In nucleotides, the CDR3 is TGTGCCAGCAGCTTAGACAGCGGGTTGAACACTGAAGCTTTCTTT.

The V call is TRBV3-1 (or the pseudogene TRBV3-2), the J call TRBJ1-4; the match to TRBD1 covers 7 bases. Looked up from germline, CDR1 is LGHDT and CDR2 is YNNKEL (reference sequence). CDR3 size: 15 residues. Losses at the gene ends were 1 base for V and 5 bases for J; bases not matched to a gene: 4. The CDR3 here is CASSQGGQPNEKLFF. The CDR3 nucleotides read TGTGCCAGCAGCCAAGGGGGACAGCCAAATGAAAAACTGTTTTTT.

V and J are TRBV6-6 and TRBJ1-1; 7 bases line up with TRBD1. CDR3 size: 15 residues. V lost 2 bases to trimming and J lost 0 bases; unmatched junction nucleotides: 3. Germline CDR1 and CDR2: MNHNY and SVGAGI (reference sequence). Here the CDR3 reads CASSYPGQLNTEAFF. The CDR3 DNA sequence: TGTGCCAGCAGTTACCCGGGACAGTTGAACACTGAAGCTTTCTTT.

The rearrangement uses TRBV2 and TRBJ1-3, with D tentatively TRBD1 (6 bases). V lost 7 bases to trimming and J lost 3 bases, with 10 bases between them. The CDR3 is made up of 13 amino acids. CDR1 is SNHLY and CDR2 is FYNNEI in the germline V gene. In nucleotides, the CDR3 is TGTGCCAGCATCAAGGGGGTTGGAAACACCATATATTTT. Translating gives CASIKGVGNTIYF.

The DNA for the CDR3 is TGTGCCAGCAGCCTACTACCGGGACAGACTAATGAAAAACTGTTTTTT. Translating gives CASSLLPGQTNEKLFF. J is TRBJ1-4 and V is TRBV5-4; 7 nucleotides match TRBD1. Germline lookup yields CDR1 SGHNT and CDR2 YYREEE (reference sequence). The CDR3 runs 16 residues. Unmatched junction bases numbered 8, after V lost 4 bases and J lost 2 bases.

The J gene is TRBJ1-5, the V gene TRBV6-2 or TRBV6-3; possibly TRBD1 for D (5 bases). Looked up from germline, CDR1 is MNHEY and CDR2 is SVGEGT. This CDR3 is built from 14 residues. The germline V and J ends were trimmed by 5 bases and 4 bases, with 12 bases remaining between them. The CDR3 bases are TGTGCCAGCAGTCCCACAGGAGGGAATCAGCCCCAGCATTTT. Translation: CASSPTGGNQPQHF.

This clone came up once. The chain has TRBV11-3 and TRBJ2-3, with TRBD2 matching over 10 bases. The CDR3 is 18 amino acids. Germline CDR1 reads SGHNT; CDR2 reads YENEEA. Losses at the gene ends were 0 bases for V and 2 bases for J; bases not matched to a gene: 8. The CDR3 DNA follows: TGTGCCAGCAGCTTAGAAGCCCTAGCGGGAGTTTCCACAGATACGCAGTATTTT. This sequence encodes CASSLEALAGVSTDTQYF. The full variable domain, its missing parts supplied by reference TRBV11-3 and TRBJ2-3, is EAGVVQSPRYKIIEKKQPVAFWCNPISGHNTLYWYLQNLGQGPELLIRYENEEAVDDSQLPKDRFSAERLKGVDSTLKIQPAELGDSAVYLCASSLEALAGVSTDTQYFGPGTRLTVL.

The chain carries TRBV29-1 and TRBJ2-1; D may be TRBD2 (6 bases). V was trimmed by 4 bases and J by 10 bases, leaving 8 bases between them. The CDR3 is 10 residues long. Germline lookup yields CDR1 SQVTM and CDR2 ANQGSEA. The chain's CDR3 is CSVGTSEQFF. The CDR3 DNA reads as TGCAGCGTTGGAACTAGCGAGCAGTTCTTC.

This clone was counted between two and nine times. This chain uses TRBV9 with TRBJ2-3; possible D gene TRBD2, 5 bases. Trimming took 4 bases from V and 0 from J, leaving 12 bases between them. This CDR3 has 15 residues. Germline V gene sequence: CDR1 SGDLS, CDR2 YYNGEE. The chain's CDR3 is CASSLGNPSTDTQYF. Here the CDR3 DNA reads TGTGCCAGCAGCCTCGGGAACCCTAGCACAGATACGCAGTATTTT.

In the case of this clone: Other DNA sequences in this sample translate to the same CDR3. The chain links TRBV4-1 to TRBJ1-2; 9 nucleotides agree with TRBD1. Germline values: CDR1 MGHRA, CDR2 YSYEKL. Losses at the gene ends were 3 bases for V and 7 bases for J; bases not matched to a gene: 9. CDR3 length: 15 residues. In DNA, the CDR3 is TGCGCCAGCAGCCAGGAACCGACAGGGGGAGGTGGCTACACCTTC. This gives the protein CASSQEPTGGGGYTF.

CDR3 protein: CASSTQREGQPQHF. In nucleotides, the CDR3 is TGTGCCAGTAGTACCCAGAGAGAGGGCCAGCCCCAGCATTTT. This chain links TRBV19 with TRBJ1-5; D is uncertain. CDR1 is LNHDA and CDR2 is SQIVND in the germline V gene (reference sequence). The length of the CDR3 is 14 residues. V was cut by 4 bases and J by 7 bases, with 14 bases left in between.

V usage is TRBV10-3 and J usage is TRBJ1-2; D remains unclear. CDR3 length: 11 residues. CDR1 and CDR2 (germline): ENHRY, SYGVKD. V lost 2 bases and J lost 8, with 6 bases in between. In nucleotides, the CDR3 is TGTGCCATCAGTGAGGACTTGGGCTACACCTTC. As protein: CAISEDLGYTF.

The rearrangement links TRBV10-3 to TRBJ1-2; possible D gene TRBD1, 6 bases. Germline V lookup: CDR1 ENHRY, CDR2 SYGVKD. The CDR3 sequence is 16 residues long. Trimming removed 6 bases from V and 2 bases from J, with 19 bases in between. CDR3 sequence (DNA): TGTGCCATCAGCCTCTTCCAGCGCACAGGGAACTATGGCTACACCTTC. Encoded protein: CAISLFQRTGNYGYTF.

The J gene is TRBJ2-2, the V gene TRBV5-1; a possible D gene is TRBD2 (6 bases). Trimming stripped 4 bases from V and 7 bases from J, with 23 bases between. This CDR3 contains 17 residues. The germline gives CDR1 SGHRS, CDR2 YFSETQ. The CDR3 sequence: CASSPDAGRFTGGELFF. CDR3 DNA: TGCGCCAGCAGCCCGGATGCGGGACGATTTACTGGCGGGGAGCTGTTTTTT.

This clone was seen a single time. The chain is built from TRBV28 and TRBJ1-2, with unresolved D. V was shortened by 8 bases and J by 5 bases, with 21 bases between the two germline ends. The CDR3 totals 15 residues. CDR1 and CDR2 from the germline V gene are MDHEN and SYDVKM. CDR3 nucleotide sequence: TGTGCCAGCGGGCGAGTCCCGGCGTCCACATATGGCTACACCTTC. Amino acid sequence: CASGRVPASTYGYTF.

This clone was detected a few times. This CDR3 is also generated by other DNA sequences in the sample. The chain couples TRBV7-9 to TRBJ1-1, with TRBD1 as a possible D gene (5 bases). The CDR3 is made up of 12 amino acids. Germline CDR1 is SEHNR and CDR2 is FQNEAQ (reference sequence). Trimming removed 5 bases from V and 4 bases from J, with 8 bases in between. CDR3 nucleotide sequence: TGTGCCAGCAGCCGGGGGGGCACTGAAGCTTTCTTT. It encodes CASSRGGTEAFF.

CDR3 loop: CASRKGGSGAKNIQYF. CDR3 in DNA: TGTGCCAGCAGAAAAGGAGGGTCGGGGGCCAAAAACATTCAGTACTTC. The chain uses TRBV7-9 and TRBJ2-4; maybe TRBD2 (6 bases). CDR1 SEHNR and CDR2 FQNEAQ come from the germline V gene (reference sequence). Between the trimmed V and J ends, which lost 6 bases and 1 base, there was a span of 16 bases. The CDR3 contains 16 residues.

This clone was detected only a few times. The V gene is TRBV6-5, the J gene TRBJ1-2; a possible D gene is TRBD1 (6 bases). Germline CDR1 is MNHEY and CDR2 is SVGAGI. The CDR3 spans 16 residues. V was cut by 0 bases and J by 5 bases, with 16 bases left in between. The CDR3 bases are TGTGCCAGCAGTTACTCGGCAGGGGCGCGCGGGTATGGCTACACCTTC. This encodes CASSYSAGARGYGYTF.

CDR3 in amino acids: CASSVAGVDTDTQYF. DNA for the CDR3: TGTGCCAGCAGCGTAGCGGGAGTGGACACAGATACGCAGTATTTT. This chain links TRBV9 with TRBJ2-3, with a possible D match to TRBD2 (6 bases). Germline CDR1 reads SGDLS; CDR2 reads YYNGEE. This CDR3 is 15 amino acids long. The V and J ends lost 0 bases and 2 bases respectively, with 10 bases between them.

The chain has TRBV24-1 and TRBJ2-5, with TRBD2 matching over 9 bases. CDR3 size: 14 residues. V lost 3 bases, J lost 4 bases, and 2 bases stayed unmatched. Germline V gene lookup returns CDR1 KGHDR and CDR2 SFDVKD. This chain's CDR3 is CATSDRAGGETQYF. CDR3 DNA sequence: TGTGCCACCAGTGATAGAGCGGGAGGAGAGACCCAGTACTTC.

The V call is TRBV5-1, the J call TRBJ1-3; 9 bases are shared with TRBD1. Germline trimming cut 4 bases from V and 9 bases from J; bases unmatched to any gene: 17. CDR3 length: 17 residues. Germline CDR1 and CDR2: SGHRS and YFSETQ. Here the CDR3 reads CASSTYSGTGSVGTIYF. In nucleotides, the CDR3 is TGCGCCAGCAGCACCTACTCCGGGACAGGGAGTGTAGGCACCATATATTTT. Supplemented by reference TRBV5-1 and TRBJ1-3, the full variable domain reads KAGVTQTPRYLIKTRGQQVTLSCSPISGHRSVSWYQQTPGQGLQFLFEYFSETQRNKGNFPGRFSGRQFSNSRSEMNVSTLELGDSALYLCASSTYSGTGSVGTIYFGEGSWLTVV.

V gene TRBV6-5 combines with J gene TRBJ1-3; D is unclear. From germline, CDR1 is MNHEY and CDR2 SVGAGI. The CDR3 has 16 residues. Trimming stripped 0 bases from V and 0 bases from J, with 9 bases between. The CDR3 nucleotides read TGTGCCAGCAGTTACTCCCGAGCTGGCTCTGGAAACACCATATATTTT. It yields the protein CASSYSRAGSGNTIYF.